These T cell receptor beta chains were read from a single sample in a study of technical replicates of blood from a handful of donors. Assay: immunoSEQ multiplex PCR; the TCRdb copy retains only in-frame clones and omits some. The table includes under 65,000 clones, 92% detected once. The sample consisted of PBMCs. The receptors originated from a human donor in good health. Some clones in this sample may be carry-over from other donors' samples. Each CDR3 is given without its conserved first and last residue.

V gene,CDR3 protein
TRBV2,ASSEDRDLEQY
TRBV4-3,ASSLNGGGEQF
TRBV6-1,ASCPGSPANYGYT
TRBV23-1,ASSQSHSPGANVLT
TRBV9,ASSSPGTTYQETQY
TRBV6-5,ASSYSGGIHEQY
TRBV4-1,ASSPEDRGLGNEKLF
TRBV18,ASSGLAGKADTQY
TRBV7-9,ASSLEGGQY
TRBV5-1,ASSPGGGGNSPLH
TRBV29-1,SVEDAWDRGEETQY
TRBV29-1,SVEYGKESYEQY
TRBV28,ASSLGGGYT
TRBV7-3,ASSLSQNTEAF
TRBV25-1,ASSDLDSSYNSPLH
TRBV18,ASSAGLSSGNTIY
TRBV19,ASSIDRAPGNTIY
TRBV19,ASSLDRVPSGNTIY
TRBV6-5,ASRDDGRAPYEQY
TRBV5-1,ASSSLADSYEQY
TRBV11-2,ASSTGLVGVEQY
TRBV27,ASSFGLASNEQF
TRBV4-1,ASSQERGPGTDTQY
TRBV7-2,ASSLGLPQKNIQY
TRBV19,ASKKLGGGPQETQY
TRBV2,ANVGGPHYGYT
TRBV19,ASSLGHRNQPQH
TRBV7-6,ASSSYSSYEQY
TRBV7-9,ASSLGYRGTNEKLF
TRBV9,ASSQGTSESTDTQY
TRBV18,ASSSPTTRGRNTEAF
TRBV5-5,ASSRLTTMETQY
TRBV7-2,ASSPTRNTEAF
TRBV5-1,ASSRQGAEETQY
TRBV5-6,ASSLRDRVGEQY
TRBV7-8,ASSPRGRGDQPQH
TRBV4-1,ASSHLGTERYGYT
TRBV10-3,ASNREGSNQPQH
TRBV12-5,ASGWQGGTEAF
TRBV6-6,ASRSHGGGTDTQY
TRBV5-1,ASSFGDPQETQY
TRBV5-6,ASKRGNVDYGYT
TRBV5-6,ASSFASGSYAYEQY